The clone carrying this T cell receptor (beta chain) was detected once. The CDR3 has 12 amino acids. Trimming took 2 bases from V and 3 from J, leaving 5 bases between them. The germline V gene encodes CDR1 KGHSH and CDR2 LQKENI. Authors' processing steps: Quantification of nucleated cells was approximated via reference gene primer amplification. Sequencing used immunoSEQ multiplex PCR; TCRdb keeps in-frame clones, though not all of them. The V and J calls and clone size are taken from that table; D and trimming were inferred from the DNA. Of more than 150,000 clones in the sample, roughly 90% were seen once. The sample belongs to a study of blood T cell repertoires in COVID-19. Study-wide context: The United States, Italy and Spain were the sources of the acute and convalescent COVID-19 samples. In each case, the material was cDNA or gDNA derived from T cells, B-cell-depleted T cells, or PBMCs.

Sequenced material: peripheral blood. The chain joins TRBV18 to TRBJ2-7; D unclear. This TCR derives from a man in his 70s with active or convalescent COVID-19. CDR3 sequence: CASSPGSYEQYF. CDR3 DNA sequence: TGTGCCAGCTCACCAGGTAGCTACGAGCAGTACTTC. Full variable domain (rest looked up from reference TRBV18 and TRBJ2-7): NAGVMQNPRHLVRRRGQEARLRCSPMKGHSHVYWYRQLPEEGLKFMVYLQKENIIDESGMPKERFSAEFPKEGPSILRIQQVVRGDSAAYFCASSPGSYEQYFGPGTRLTVT.